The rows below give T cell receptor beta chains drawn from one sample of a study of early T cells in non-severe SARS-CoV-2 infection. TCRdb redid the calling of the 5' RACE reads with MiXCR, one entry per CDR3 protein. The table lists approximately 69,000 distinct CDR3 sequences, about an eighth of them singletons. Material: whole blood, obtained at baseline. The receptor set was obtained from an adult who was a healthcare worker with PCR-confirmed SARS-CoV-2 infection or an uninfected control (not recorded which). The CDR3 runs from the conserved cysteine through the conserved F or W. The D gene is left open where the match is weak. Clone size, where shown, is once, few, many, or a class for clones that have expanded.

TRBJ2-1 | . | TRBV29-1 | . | TGCAGCGCCGACAAAGTGGGGAACAATGAGCAGTTCTTC | CSADKVGNNEQFF
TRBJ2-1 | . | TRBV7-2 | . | TGTGCCAGCAGCCCCCTCCCGGGAGAGGGCCCCAATGAGCAGTTCTTC | CASSPLPGEGPNEQFF
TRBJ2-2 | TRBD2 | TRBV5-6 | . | TGTGCCAGCAGCAGAAATAGCGGGTTAAACACCGGGGAGCTGTTTTTT | CASSRNSGLNTGELFF
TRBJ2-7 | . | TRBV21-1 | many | TGTGCCAGCAGCACCCCCCTGGGGTCCTACGAGCAGTACTTC | CASSTPLGSYEQYF
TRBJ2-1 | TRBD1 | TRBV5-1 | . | TGCGCCAGCAGCTTGGCTCTACTAGGGACAGGGGGAGAGGTTGAGCAGTTCTTC | CASSLALLGTGGEVEQFF
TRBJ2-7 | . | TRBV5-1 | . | TGCGCCAGCAGCCTGGATACACCTCGGAAGGAGCAGTACTTC | CASSLDTPRKEQYF
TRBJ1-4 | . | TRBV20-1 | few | TGCAGTGCTAGCGGACAAAAACTGTTTTTT | CSASGQKLFF
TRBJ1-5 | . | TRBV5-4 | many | TGTGCCAGCAGCTCGGGGCCCCTCGATCAGCCCCAGCATTTT | CASSSGPLDQPQHF
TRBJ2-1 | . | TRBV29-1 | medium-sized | TGCAGCGTTGAAGGTGGGGGGCCAGGGAATGAGCAGTTCTTC | CSVEGGGPGNEQFF
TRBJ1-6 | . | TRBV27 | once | TGTGCCAGCACCCCACGGGGTTGGGATTCACCCCTCCACTTT | CASTPRGWDSPLHF
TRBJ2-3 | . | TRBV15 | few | TGTGCCACCAGTGCCAGTGGGGATACGCAGTATTTT | CATSASGDTQYF
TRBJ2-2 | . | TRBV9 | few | TGTGCCAGCAGCCGTCAATACGGGGAGCTGTTTTTT | CASSRQYGELFF
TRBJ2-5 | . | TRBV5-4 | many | TGTGCCAGCAGCTTGTACCGCGGCGAGACCCAGTACTTC | CASSLYRGETQYF
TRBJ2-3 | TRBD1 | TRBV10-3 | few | TGTGCCATCAGAGGACAGGGGAATTCAGATACGCAGTATTTT | CAIRGQGNSDTQYF
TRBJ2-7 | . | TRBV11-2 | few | TGTGCCAGCAGCGTAGGGACGCCCAACGAGCAGTACTTC | CASSVGTPNEQYF